The sample holds a few counts of the clone carrying this TCR beta chain. The data belong to a study of blood T cell repertoires in COVID-19. Study-level information: Samples taken during acute and convalescent COVID-19 were collected in the United States, Italy and Spain.

Some clones are missing from TCRdb's copy, which holds only in-frame ones; the method was immunoSEQ multiplex PCR. The data show approximately 42,000 clones, approximately 70% seen once. This clonotype was sampled from a man of 80 years or more with acute or convalescent COVID-19. The sequenced sample consisted of peripheral blood.

CDR3 nucleotide sequence: TGTGCCAGCAGTTTATGGAAAGGGGCTAGCGGGAGCCAAAACACCGGGGAGCTGTTTTTT. As protein: CASSLWKGASGSQNTGELFF. V and J are TRBV28 and TRBJ2-2, with 10 positions matching TRBD2. The CDR3 is 20 amino acids. Germline V gene sequence: CDR1 MDHEN, CDR2 SYDVKM. Trimming cost V 0 bases and J 2 bases; bases outside gene matches: 12.